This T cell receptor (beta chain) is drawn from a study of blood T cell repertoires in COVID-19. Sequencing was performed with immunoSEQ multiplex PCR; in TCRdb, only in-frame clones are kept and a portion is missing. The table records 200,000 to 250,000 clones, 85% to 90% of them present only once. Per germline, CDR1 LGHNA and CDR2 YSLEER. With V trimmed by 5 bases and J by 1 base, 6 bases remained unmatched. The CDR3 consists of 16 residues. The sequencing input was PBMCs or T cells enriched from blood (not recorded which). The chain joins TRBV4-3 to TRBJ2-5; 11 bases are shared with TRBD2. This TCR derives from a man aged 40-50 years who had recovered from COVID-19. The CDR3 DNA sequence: TGCGCCAGCAGCTTTTCACTAGCGGGGGTCCAAGAGACCCAGTACTTC. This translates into CASSFSLAGVQETQYF.